These 23 T cell receptor beta chains originate from one sample sequenced in a study of T cell changes during pregnancy in multiple sclerosis. This table comes from immunoSEQ multiplex PCR, and its TCRdb copy is limited to in-frame clones, with some not included. The sample has around 41,000 clones, roughly nine tenths seen once; the top ten hold roughly 0.45%. Sequenced here: CD4+ T cells from peripheral blood mononuclear cells, sampled in the third trimester of pregnancy. The receptors here all came from a female donor in good health, enrolled as a control in a pregnancy study.

The CDR3 loop is CASTKGVGGSTDTQYF. Here the CDR3 DNA reads TGTGCCAGCACCAAGGGGGTGGGCGGAAGCACAGATACGCAGTATTTT. The chain combines TRBV9 with TRBJ2-3; D may be TRBD1 (6 bases). This CDR3 spans 16 amino acids. The V end was cut by 6 bases, the J end by 0 bases, with 17 bases between. The V gene's germline CDR1 is SGDLS and CDR2 YYNGEE.

This chain links TRBV7-6 with TRBJ2-5; TRBD2 matches at 8 bases. The CDR3 runs to 21 residues. Germline V gene sequence: CDR1 SGHVS, CDR2 FNYEAQ. Trimming cost V 1 base and J 5 bases; bases outside gene matches: 24. CDR3 DNA sequence: TGTGCCAGCAGCTTAGAACCCCAAACGGGGGGGCTGAGTTTCCCACGGGAGACCCAGTACTTC. Its translation: CASSLEPQTGGLSFPRETQYF.

The V and J genes are TRBV4-1 and TRBJ2-7; 9 nucleotides line up with TRBD2. Germline CDR1 and CDR2: MGHRA and YSYEKL. CDR3 length: 15 amino acids. Trimming took 3 bases from V and 0 from J; bases not matched to a gene: 3. This CDR3 is CASSQLAGSSYEQYF. CDR3 coding DNA: TGCGCCAGCAGCCAGCTAGCGGGGAGCTCCTACGAGCAGTACTTC.

The sample holds one count of this clone. This rearrangement joins TRBV6-1 to TRBJ1-2; 7 bases match TRBD1. The CDR3 has 15 residues. The germline V gene has CDR1 MNHNS and CDR2 SASEGT. The V gene end was trimmed by 5 bases and the J gene end by 0 bases; junction bases not matched to a gene: 6. Written as DNA, the CDR3 is TGTGCCAGCAGTTTGGGGGACAGCACTAACTATGGCTACACCTTC. It specifies CASSLGDSTNYGYTF.

The chain employs TRBV5-4 and TRBJ2-2, with D possibly being TRBD1 (5 bases). In germline, CDR1 is SGHNT, CDR2 YYREEE (reference sequence). The ends were cut back, 0 bases at V and 0 bases at J, with 18 bases in the middle. The CDR3 is made up of 19 amino acids. The CDR3 DNA is TGTGCCAGCAGCTTGGGACGGACACTAAAAAAGACGAACACCGGGGAGCTGTTTTTT. Translated: CASSLGRTLKKTNTGELFF.

This chain connects TRBV5-1 to TRBJ2-6; D possibly corresponds to TRBD2 (6 bases). Germline loops: CDR1 SGHRS, CDR2 YFSETQ. Trimming cost V 2 bases and J 0 bases, with 15 bases left between them. The CDR3 loop spans 18 amino acids. The CDR3 sequence: CASSFWGDPLSGANVLTF. The CDR3 nucleotides are TGCGCCAGCAGCTTCTGGGGGGACCCTCTCTCTGGGGCCAACGTCCTGACTTTC.

This chain joins TRBV6-1 and TRBJ1-2; TRBD1 agrees at 11 bases. CDR1 is MNHNS and CDR2 is SASEGT in the germline V gene. The CDR3 contains 14 residues. Unmatched junction bases numbered 6, after V lost 6 bases and J lost 6 bases. Here the CDR3 DNA reads TGTGCCAGCAGAGGGACAGGGGGTTTGCATGGCTACACCTTC. Translation: CASRGTGGLHGYTF.

The chain carries TRBV6-1 and TRBJ1-6, with D unresolved. The V end was cut by 2 bases, the J end by 7 bases, with 12 bases between. The germline V gene has CDR1 MNHNS and CDR2 SASEGT. The CDR3 length is 15 residues. CDR3 protein: CASSEYENLNSPLHF. In DNA, the CDR3 is TGTGCCAGCAGTGAATATGAGAATTTGAATTCACCCCTCCACTTT.

DNA for the CDR3: TGTGCCAGCAGCTTTAGCGGGAGCTACAATGAGCAGTTCTTC. The encoded protein is CASSFSGSYNEQFF. The chain uses TRBV7-2 and TRBJ2-1; 9 bases map to TRBD2. This CDR3 comprises 14 residues. Unmatched junction bases numbered 0, after V lost 3 bases and J lost 3 bases. Germline V gene data show CDR1 as SGHTA and CDR2 as FQGNSA.

The chain recombines TRBV5-4 with TRBJ2-7, with D possibly matching TRBD2 (5 bases). CDR3 size: 12 residues. The germline V gene encodes CDR1 SGHNT and CDR2 YYREEE (reference sequence). V was pared by 4 bases and J by 6 bases, with 11 bases between. DNA for the CDR3: TGTGCCAGCAGCCCGCGGACTCCCGAGCAGTACTTC. This gives the protein CASSPRTPEQYF.

The genes are TRBV11-2 and TRBJ1-2, with TRBD1 matching over 12 bases. Germline CDR1 SGHAT, CDR2 FQNNGV. This CDR3 contains 15 residues. V lost 5 bases to trimming and J lost 7 bases; unmatched junction nucleotides: 8. CDR3 loop: CASSKTGQGAGGYTF. In DNA form, the CDR3 reads TGTGCCAGCAGCAAAACGGGACAGGGGGCCGGTGGCTACACCTTC.

The V and J genes are TRBV29-1 and TRBJ2-3, with D perhaps TRBD2 (6 bases). V dropped 4 bases and J dropped 4 bases, with 15 bases sitting between them. Germline assignment: CDR1 SQVTM and CDR2 ANQGSEA. The CDR3 sequence is 14 residues long. In DNA form, the CDR3 reads TGCAGCGTTGCTTTGGGCGGGATGGCAGATACGCAGTATTTT. This translates into CSVALGGMADTQYF.

This chain links TRBV12-5 with TRBJ2-3, with D perhaps matching TRBD2 (6 bases). There are 15 residues in the CDR3. CDR1 and CDR2 from the germline V gene are LGHNT and FRNRAP. V lost 2 bases and J lost 2, with 11 bases in between. The CDR3 region has the DNA TGTGCTAGTGGTTTGACCGGGACTTTCACAGATACGCAGTATTTT. Protein sequence: CASGLTGTFTDTQYF.

The V and J genes are TRBV15 and TRBJ2-1, with D perhaps matching TRBD1 (6 bases). Germline CDR1 reads LNHNV; CDR2 reads YYDKDF (reference sequence). This CDR3 comprises 16 residues. Trimming left V 0 bases short and J 4 bases short, with 13 bases between. DNA of the CDR3: TGTGCCACCAGCAGAGAACCACAGGGCCGGTACAATGAGCAGTTCTTC. It translates to CATSREPQGRYNEQFF.

The chain carries TRBV27 and TRBJ2-2, with D possibly TRBD2 on 5 matching bases. The CDR3 is 12 amino acids. V dropped 5 bases and J dropped 8 bases, with 9 bases sitting between them. Germline values: CDR1 MNHEY, CDR2 SMNVEV (reference sequence). CDR3 amino acids: CASSRPGGELFF. The CDR3 nucleotides read TGTGCCAGCAGTCGGCCGGGGGGGGAGCTGTTTTTT.

The rearrangement joins TRBV2 to TRBJ2-1, with 10 bases identical to TRBD2. V was clipped by 4 bases and J by 9 bases; unmatched bases: 6. This CDR3 has 14 residues. The germline V gene encodes CDR1 SNHLY and CDR2 FYNNEI. The DNA for the CDR3 is TGTGCCAGCAGTGCAACTAGCGGGAAGGGTGAGCAGTTCTTC. This sequence encodes CASSATSGKGEQFF.

The rearrangement links TRBV7-2 to TRBJ2-1; TRBD2 matches 15 bases. The J segment lost 6 bases and the V segment lost 5 bases, leaving 8 bases of the junction unmatched. The CDR3 runs to 17 residues. CDR1 and CDR2 (germline): SGHTA, FQGNSA. CDR3 bases: TGTGCCAGCAGCAAACGCCGGACTAGCGGGAGGGCCAATGAGCAGTTCTTC. Its translation is CASSKRRTSGRANEQFF.

This rearrangement joins TRBV29-1 to TRBJ2-2, with 8 bases matching TRBD1. The J segment lost 1 base and the V segment lost 4 bases, leaving 2 bases of the junction unmatched. CDR3 size: 14 residues. Germline V gene lookup returns CDR1 SQVTM and CDR2 ANQGSEA. CDR3 sequence: CSVGDRLNTGELFF. The DNA for the CDR3 is TGCAGCGTTGGGGACAGGCTGAACACCGGGGAGCTGTTTTTT.

The rearrangement uses TRBV5-1 and TRBJ1-5; maybe TRBD1 (5 bases). Deletions cut 4 bases from V and 10 bases from J, with 21 bases between. CDR3 length: 15 residues. Per the germline V gene, CDR1 is SGHRS and CDR2 is YFSETQ. Here the CDR3 DNA reads TGCGCCAGCAGCCCGGGACTGACTCTAAATGGACCCCAGCATTTT. Its protein is CASSPGLTLNGPQHF.

In nucleotides, the CDR3 is TGTGCCAGCACCCGGGGACAAGAGACCCAGTACTTC. Protein sequence: CASTRGQETQYF. V gene TRBV7-2 combines with J gene TRBJ2-5; the D gene is possibly TRBD2 (5 bases). The CDR3 sequence is 12 residues long. V was trimmed by 7 bases and J by 2 bases, leaving 8 bases between them. Per germline, CDR1 SGHTA and CDR2 FQGNSA.

The chain employs TRBV27 and TRBJ1-2; D possibly corresponds to TRBD1 (5 bases). The CDR3 runs to 13 residues. Germline CDR1 is MNHEY and CDR2 is SMNVEV (reference sequence). V lost 5 bases to trimming and J lost 3 bases, with 10 bases between them. DNA for the CDR3: TGTGCCAGCAGTCGACAGTCTGACTATGGCTACACCTTC. Translation gives CASSRQSDYGYTF.

The rearrangement uses TRBV7-9 and TRBJ2-7, with unresolved D. V was trimmed by 5 bases and J by 0 bases, leaving 11 bases between them. The CDR3 has 14 residues. Germline values: CDR1 SEHNR, CDR2 FQNEAQ (reference sequence). The CDR3 loop reads CASSRVGLSYEQYF. The CDR3 nucleotides are TGTGCCAGCAGCCGCGTTGGTCTCTCCTACGAGCAGTACTTC. The full variable domain, its missing parts supplied by reference TRBV7-9 and TRBJ2-7, is DTGVSQNPRHKITKRGQNVTFRCDPISEHNRLYWYRQTLGQGPEFLTYFQNEAQLEKSRLLSDRFSAERPKGSFSTLEIQRTEQGDSAMYLCASSRVGLSYEQYFGPGTRLTVT.

The chain combines TRBV18 with TRBJ1-3; 8 nucleotides align to TRBD1. Germline CDR1 reads KGHSH; CDR2 reads LQKENI. The CDR3 runs 15 residues. Unmatched junction bases numbered 5, after V lost 3 bases and J lost 4 bases. The CDR3 region is CASSPMTGEGNTIYF. DNA of the CDR3: TGTGCCAGCTCACCGATGACAGGGGAAGGAAACACCATATATTTT.